This T cell receptor (beta chain) was profiled in a study of cytomegalovirus exposure and HLA in healthy donors. Study-wide results and caveats: Accounts indicate the classifier identified cytomegalovirus status with strong specificity and sensitivity. Links to common viral pathogens appeared, in a later analysis, for several of the most significant clusters. In a later analysis, TCR beta V- and J-gene trimming showed a link to a missense DCLRE1C variant. Across donors, most TCRs were seen rarely, yet some public ones were widespread.

A word on this clone: The antigen is undetermined.

A multiplex PCR was run with 60 Vbeta primers and 13 Jbeta primers. Sequenced by immunoSEQ multiplex PCR; TCRdb stores in-frame clones only, minus some. The sample lists 110,000 to 150,000 clones; roughly 75% were seen once. This CDR3 contains 16 residues. V usage is TRBV21-1 and J usage is TRBJ2-1; the table's TRBD1 call for D was not verified on the DNA. TRBV21-1 counts as a pseudogene. The material sequenced was PBMCs. The source of this sequence is a female donor in good health and CMV-seronegative. CDR3 amino acids: CASRWTGDSSYNEQFF. CDR3 DNA: TGTGCCAGCAGGTGGACAGGGGATAGCTCCTACAATGAGCAGTTCTTC.